The entry below describes one TCR beta chain. TCRdb's table, derived via immunoSEQ multiplex PCR, lists solely in-frame clones and lacks some. The sample includes approximately 100,000 clones, approximately 94% of them seen just once. This sample is drawn from a study of T cell changes during pregnancy in multiple sclerosis. CDR1 and CDR2 (germline): SNHLY, FYNNEI. Trimming took off 4 bases at V and 4 bases at J, with 10 bases between the two ends. This CDR3 is 13 amino acids long. Source: peripheral blood, taken in the second trimester of pregnancy. This TCR was recovered from a female donor with multiple sclerosis, enrolled in a pregnancy study. This chain links TRBV2 with TRBJ1-1; D call uncertain. CDR3 coding DNA: TGTGCCAGCAGTGGCCAGGTTGCCACTGAAGCTTTCTTT. It is translated as CASSGQVATEAFF.